This passage covers 22 T cell receptor beta chains from one sample sequenced in a study of identifying expanded T cells in peripheral blood. The method was immunoSEQ multiplex PCR; TCRdb's version includes in-frame clones alone and lacks a portion of them. The repertoire holds some 72,000 clones, with roughly 90% as singletons. Sequencing was carried out using blood. Source of these receptors: a person aged 18 to 75 in good health.

V usage is TRBV6-4 and J usage is TRBJ2-2, with D possibly being TRBD2 (5 bases). Germline lookup yields CDR1 MRHNA and CDR2 SNTAGT. This CDR3 has 14 residues. The V and J ends lost 0 bases and 5 bases respectively, with 7 bases between them. This CDR3 is CASSDSRETGELFF. The CDR3 nucleotides are TGTGCCAGCAGTGACTCGAGGGAAACCGGGGAGCTGTTTTTT.

V gene TRBV7-2 combines with J gene TRBJ2-4, with TRBD1 identical over 9 bases. CDR1 and CDR2 (germline): SGHTA, FQGNSA. The CDR3 extends over 14 amino acids. With V trimmed by 5 bases and J by 4 bases, 3 bases remained unmatched. CDR3 sequence: CASSMTGGKNIQYF. The CDR3 coding sequence is TGTGCCAGCAGCATGACAGGGGGTAAAAACATTCAGTACTTC. Together with reference TRBV7-2 and TRBJ2-4, the CDR3 gives the full variable domain: GAGVSQSPSNKVTEKGKDVELRCDPISGHTALYWYRQSLGQGLEFLIYFQGNSAPDKSGLPSDRFSAERTGGSVSTLTIQRTQQEDSAVYLCASSMTGGKNIQYFGAGTRLSVL.

This clone occurred once. This sequence joins TRBV5-1 and TRBJ2-7; maybe TRBD1 (5 bases). The germline CDR1 and CDR2 sequences are SGHRS and YFSETQ. Trimming removed 4 bases at V and 0 bases at J, with 14 bases between. The CDR3 totals 15 residues. CDR3 sequence reads: CASSPDGTGSYEQYF. As DNA, the CDR3 is TGCGCCAGCAGCCCCGATGGTACAGGCTCCTACGAGCAGTACTTC.

The chain joins TRBV5-1 to TRBJ2-6, with 7 bases that match TRBD2. This CDR3 has 18 amino acids. Trimming at V came to 1 base and at J to 1 base, leaving 8 bases not matched to a gene. Germline CDR1 and CDR2: SGHRS and YFSETQ. Here the CDR3 reads CASSLLGGTFSGANVLTF. For the CDR3, the DNA is TGCGCCAGCAGCTTGTTGGGGGGGACCTTTTCTGGGGCCAACGTCCTGACTTTC.

The chain employs TRBV7-9 and TRBJ2-3, with 10 positions matching TRBD1. The CDR3 has 15 residues. Germline V gene sequence: CDR1 SEHNR, CDR2 FQNEAQ (reference sequence). J gave up 2 bases and V 7 bases, and 6 bases lay outside the gene matches. CDR3 protein: CASIGQGEFTDTQYF. CDR3 bases: TGTGCCAGCATAGGACAGGGGGAATTCACAGATACGCAGTATTTT.

The rearrangement links TRBV27 to TRBJ2-7, with D possibly being TRBD1 or TRBD2 (5 bases each). The CDR3 totals 13 residues. In germline, CDR1 is MNHEY, CDR2 SMNVEV (reference sequence). Trimming stripped 6 bases from V and 0 bases from J, with 9 bases between. The CDR3, as DNA: TGTGCCAGCAGCCGGGACCACTCCTACGAGCAGTACTTC. Residues: CASSRDHSYEQYF.

This clone was counted a few times. The gene calls are TRBV19 and TRBJ1-5; weak D call: TRBD1 (5 bases). Germline values: CDR1 LNHDA, CDR2 SQIVND (reference sequence). This CDR3 is built from 17 residues. Trimming removed 5 bases at V and 3 bases at J, with 20 bases between. The chain's CDR3 is CASSVGEGRGYNQPQHF. The CDR3, as DNA: TGTGCCAGTAGTGTAGGAGAGGGTCGGGGGTACAATCAGCCCCAGCATTTT.

V usage is TRBV28 and J usage is TRBJ2-3; D unresolved. Per germline, CDR1 MDHEN and CDR2 SYDVKM. This CDR3 comprises 15 residues. V lost 5 bases, J lost 0 bases, and 12 bases lay in between. The CDR3 bases are TGTGCCAGCAGTCGGACCCGAACTAGCACAGATACGCAGTATTTT. Protein product: CASSRTRTSTDTQYF.

The gene calls are TRBV28 and TRBJ1-2; TRBD1 might be the D (6 bases). V dropped 10 bases and J dropped 4 bases, with 19 bases sitting between them. This CDR3 is 14 amino acids long. Germline CDR1 and CDR2: MDHEN and SYDVKM. CDR3 in DNA: TGTGCCACCAGAGGACAGACCTTAATCTATGGCTACACCTTC. Translated, it gives CATRGQTLIYGYTF.

This clone was counted at least ten times. This rearrangement joins TRBV6-5 to TRBJ2-3; 11 nucleotides line up with TRBD2. Germline trimming cut 6 bases from V and 1 base from J; bases unmatched to any gene: 3. Germline loops: CDR1 MNHEY, CDR2 SVGAGI. This CDR3 region has 15 residues. In DNA form, the CDR3 reads TGTGCCAGCAGGGGGGGACTAGCGGGCACAGATACGCAGTATTTT. Encoded protein: CASRGGLAGTDTQYF.

This chain connects TRBV29-1 to TRBJ1-2; D unclear. The germline CDR1 and CDR2 sequences are SQVTM and ANQGSEA. Trimming shortened V by 3 bases and J by 1 base, and 6 bases separated the two germline ends. The CDR3 extends over 12 amino acids. The CDR3 spells CSVDGHNYGYTF. As DNA, the CDR3 is TGCAGCGTTGATGGGCATAACTATGGCTACACCTTC.

V is TRBV2 and J is TRBJ2-7; 8 positions agree with TRBD2. Germline V gives CDR1 SNHLY, CDR2 FYNNEI. Trimming at V came to 7 bases and at J to 6 bases, leaving 11 bases not matched to a gene. The CDR3 is 14 residues long. The CDR3 nucleotides read TGTGCCAGCAAAGAAGCGGGAGAAAGGTTCGAGCAGTACTTC. Encoded protein: CASKEAGERFEQYF. Variable domain in full (rest from reference TRBV2 and TRBJ2-7): EPEVTQTPSHQVTQMGQEVILRCVPISNHLYFYWYRQILGQKVEFLVSFYNNEISEKSEIFDDQFSVERPDGSNFTLKIRSTKLEDSAMYFCASKEAGERFEQYFGPGTRLTVT.

The chain carries TRBV7-2 and TRBJ2-1; 10 nucleotides align to TRBD2. Germline V gene data show CDR1 as SGHTA and CDR2 as FQGNSA. V trimming: 5 bases; J trimming: 3 bases; junction bases outside the gene matches: 10. This CDR3 has 17 amino acids. This CDR3 reads CASSPALAGDDYNEQFF. The CDR3 nucleotides are TGTGCCAGCAGCCCTGCGCTAGCGGGAGACGACTACAATGAGCAGTTCTTC.

This rearrangement joins TRBV4-3 to TRBJ2-7; D possibly corresponds to TRBD1 (5 bases). From germline, CDR1 is LGHNA and CDR2 YSLEER. This CDR3 region has 15 residues. Trimming cost V 0 bases and J 1 base, with 10 bases left between them. As DNA, the CDR3 is TGCGCCAGCAGCCAAGAATCCCCAGGGTCCTACGAGCAGTACTTC. This codes for CASSQESPGSYEQYF.

The rearrangement joins TRBV4-2 to TRBJ2-7, with TRBD1 matching 11 bases. J gave up 2 bases and V 0 bases, and 6 bases lay outside the gene matches. The CDR3 contains 17 residues. Germline loops: CDR1 LGHNA, CDR2 YNFKEQ. CDR3 bases: TGTGCCAGCAGCCAAGATAAGGGGGACAGGGGGACCTACGAGCAGTACTTC. Protein sequence: CASSQDKGDRGTYEQYF.

This sequence joins TRBV6-5 and TRBJ2-1; 7 bases map to TRBD2. V shed 6 bases and J 4 bases; nucleotides not matched to a gene: 3. The CDR3 length is 13 residues. The germline V gene encodes CDR1 MNHEY and CDR2 SVGAGI. The DNA of the CDR3 is TGTGCCAGCAGGACGGGGGGTTACAATGAGCAGTTCTTC. This encodes CASRTGGYNEQFF.

The chain couples TRBV6-5 to TRBJ1-1; D call uncertain. Germline CDR1 and CDR2: MNHEY and SVGAGI. Trimming stripped 11 bases from V and 6 bases from J, with 13 bases between. The CDR3 sequence is 11 residues long. The CDR3 DNA reads as TGTGCCTCCGCCGTGGGAGCTGAAGCTTTCTTT. Protein: CASAVGAEAFF.

The sample holds one count of this clone. The chain combines TRBV5-6 with TRBJ1-2, with D tentatively TRBD1 (5 bases). V dropped 0 bases and J dropped 4 bases, with 7 bases sitting between them. The germline CDR1 and CDR2 sequences are SGHDT and YYEEEE. CDR3 size: 13 residues. CDR3 sequence (DNA): TGTGCCAGCAGCTTGGGGACAAGCTATGGCTACACCTTC. Residues: CASSLGTSYGYTF.

The chain is built from TRBV9 and TRBJ1-6; a weak D match, TRBD1 (5 bases). Trimming shortened V by 3 bases and J by 4 bases, and 14 bases separated the two germline ends. This CDR3 has 16 residues. CDR1 and CDR2 from the germline V gene are SGDLS and YYNGEE. The CDR3 loop reads CASSGGPREYNSPLHF. CDR3 nucleotides: TGTGCCAGCAGCGGGGGACCAAGGGAATATAATTCACCCCTCCACTTT.

The chain couples TRBV2 to TRBJ2-5, with TRBD1 matching 7 bases. Looked up from germline, CDR1 is SNHLY and CDR2 is FYNNEI. The length of the CDR3 is 12 residues. Losses at the gene ends were 10 bases for V and 0 bases for J; bases not matched to a gene: 2. This CDR3 reads CANTGDQETQYF. CDR3 coding DNA: TGTGCCAATACAGGGGACCAAGAGACCCAGTACTTC.

This clone was detected only a few times. The chain links TRBV7-2 to TRBJ2-5, with 7 nucleotides matching TRBD2. This CDR3 is built from 15 residues. V lost 3 bases to trimming and J lost 2 bases; unmatched junction nucleotides: 6. Germline values: CDR1 SGHTA, CDR2 FQGNSA. CDR3 region: CASSLWLAVQETQYF. CDR3 in DNA: TGTGCCAGCAGCTTGTGGCTAGCGGTTCAAGAGACCCAGTACTTC.

This chain joins TRBV4-1 and TRBJ2-7; 10 bases align to TRBD2. Germline CDR1 reads MGHRA; CDR2 reads YSYEKL. The CDR3 is 17 residues long. The trim removed 1 base at V and 2 bases at J, leaving 8 bases unmatched. DNA for the CDR3: TGCGCCAGCAGCCAAGTTGCCGGGACTAGCGTGACCTACGAGCAGTACTTC. It codes for CASSQVAGTSVTYEQYF.